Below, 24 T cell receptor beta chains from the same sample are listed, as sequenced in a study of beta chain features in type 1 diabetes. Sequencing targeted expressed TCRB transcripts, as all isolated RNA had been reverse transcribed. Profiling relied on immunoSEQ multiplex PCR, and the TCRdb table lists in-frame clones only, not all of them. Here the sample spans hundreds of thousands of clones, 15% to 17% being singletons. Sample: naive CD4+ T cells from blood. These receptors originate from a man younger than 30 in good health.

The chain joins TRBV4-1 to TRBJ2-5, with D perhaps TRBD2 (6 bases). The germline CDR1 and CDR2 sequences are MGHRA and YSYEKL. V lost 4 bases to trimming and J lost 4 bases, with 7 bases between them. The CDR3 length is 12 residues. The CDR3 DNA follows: TGCGCCAGCAGCCGAGCGGGAGAGACCCAGTACTTC. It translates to CASSRAGETQYF.

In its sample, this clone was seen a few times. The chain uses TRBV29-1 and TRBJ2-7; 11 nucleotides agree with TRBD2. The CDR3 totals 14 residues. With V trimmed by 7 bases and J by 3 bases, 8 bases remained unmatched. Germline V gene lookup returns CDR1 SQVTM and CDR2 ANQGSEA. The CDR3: CSGETSGVIYEQYF. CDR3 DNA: TGCAGCGGGGAGACTAGCGGGGTTATCTACGAGCAGTACTTC.

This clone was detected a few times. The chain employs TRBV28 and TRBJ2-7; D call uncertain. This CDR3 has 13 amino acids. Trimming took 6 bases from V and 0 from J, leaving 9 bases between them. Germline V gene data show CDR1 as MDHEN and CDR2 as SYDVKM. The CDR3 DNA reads TGTGCCAGCAGGGTGGGGAACTCCTACGAGCAGTACTTC. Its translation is CASRVGNSYEQYF. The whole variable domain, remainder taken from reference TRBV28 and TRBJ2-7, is DVKVTQSSRYLVKRTGEKVFLECVQDMDHENMFWYRQDPGLGLRLIYFSYDVKMKEKGDIPEGYSVSREKKERFSLILESASTNQTSMYLCASRVGNSYEQYFGPGTRLTVT.

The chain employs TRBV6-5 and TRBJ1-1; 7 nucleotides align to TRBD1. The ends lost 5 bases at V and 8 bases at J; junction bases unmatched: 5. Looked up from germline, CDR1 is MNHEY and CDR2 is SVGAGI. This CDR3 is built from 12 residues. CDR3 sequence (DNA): TGTGCCAGCAGTAGACAGGGAGGAGAAGCTTTCTTT. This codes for CASSRQGGEAFF.

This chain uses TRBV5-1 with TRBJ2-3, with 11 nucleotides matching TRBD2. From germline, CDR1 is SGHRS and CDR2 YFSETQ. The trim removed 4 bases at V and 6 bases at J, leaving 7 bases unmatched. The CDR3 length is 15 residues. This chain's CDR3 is CASSVLAGEGDTQYF. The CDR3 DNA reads TGCGCCAGCAGCGTACTAGCGGGAGAGGGGGATACGCAGTATTTT.

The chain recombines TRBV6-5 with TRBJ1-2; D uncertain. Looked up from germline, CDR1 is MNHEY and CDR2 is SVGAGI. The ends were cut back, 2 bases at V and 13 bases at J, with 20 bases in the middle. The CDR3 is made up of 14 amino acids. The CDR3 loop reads CASSYHPRSQNSTF. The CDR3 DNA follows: TGTGCCAGCAGTTACCACCCTAGATCCCAAAACTCCACCTTC.

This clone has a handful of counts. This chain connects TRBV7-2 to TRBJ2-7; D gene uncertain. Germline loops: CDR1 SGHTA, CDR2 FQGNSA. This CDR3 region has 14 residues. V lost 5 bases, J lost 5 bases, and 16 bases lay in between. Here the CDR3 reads CASSPLEYLNEQYF. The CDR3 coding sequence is TGTGCCAGCAGCCCACTGGAGTATCTCAACGAGCAGTACTTC.

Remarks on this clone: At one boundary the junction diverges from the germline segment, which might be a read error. The CDR3 DNA sequence: TGCAGCGTTAAAGAGGGTTCCCAGCCCCAGCATTTT. It yields the protein CSVKEGSQPQHF. The chain couples TRBV29-1 to TRBJ1-5; D remains unclear. Germline V gene lookup returns CDR1 SQVTM and CDR2 ANQGSEA. The CDR3 is made up of 12 amino acids.

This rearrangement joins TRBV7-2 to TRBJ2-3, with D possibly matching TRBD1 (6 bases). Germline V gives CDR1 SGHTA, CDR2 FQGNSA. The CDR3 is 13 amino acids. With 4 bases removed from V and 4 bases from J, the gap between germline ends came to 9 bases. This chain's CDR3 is CASSWGPADTQYF. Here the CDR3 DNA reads TGTGCCAGCAGCTGGGGGCCAGCAGATACGCAGTATTTT. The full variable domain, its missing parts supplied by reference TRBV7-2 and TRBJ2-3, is GAGVSQSPSNKVTEKGKDVELRCDPISGHTALYWYRQSLGQGLEFLIYFQGNSAPDKSGLPSDRFSAERTGGSVSTLTIQRTQQEDSAVYLCASSWGPADTQYFGPGTRLTVL.

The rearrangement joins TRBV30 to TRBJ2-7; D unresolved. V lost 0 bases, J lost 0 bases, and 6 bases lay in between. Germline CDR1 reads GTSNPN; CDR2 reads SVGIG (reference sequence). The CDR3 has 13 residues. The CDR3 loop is CAWSVRSSYEQYF. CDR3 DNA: TGTGCCTGGAGTGTAAGGAGCTCCTACGAGCAGTACTTC.

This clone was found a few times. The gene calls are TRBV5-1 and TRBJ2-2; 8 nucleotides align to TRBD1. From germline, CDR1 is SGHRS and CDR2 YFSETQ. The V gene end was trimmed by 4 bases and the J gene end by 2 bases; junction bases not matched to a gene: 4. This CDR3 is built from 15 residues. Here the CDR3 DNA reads TGCGCCAGCAGCGTCACAGGGGGAAACACCGGGGAGCTGTTTTTT. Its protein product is CASSVTGGNTGELFF.

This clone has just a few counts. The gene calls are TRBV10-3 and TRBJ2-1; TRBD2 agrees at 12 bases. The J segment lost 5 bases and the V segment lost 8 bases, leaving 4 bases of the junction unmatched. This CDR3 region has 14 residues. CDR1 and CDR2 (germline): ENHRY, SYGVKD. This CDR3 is CAIRGLAGNNEQFF. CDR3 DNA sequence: TGTGCCATCCGGGGACTAGCGGGTAACAATGAGCAGTTCTTC.

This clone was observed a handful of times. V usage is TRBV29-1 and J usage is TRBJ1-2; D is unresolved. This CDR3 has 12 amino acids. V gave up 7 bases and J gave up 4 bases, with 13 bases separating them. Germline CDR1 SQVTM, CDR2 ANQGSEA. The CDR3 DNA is TGCAGCGCCGCCGGAACGGGCTATGGCTACACCTTC. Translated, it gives CSAAGTGYGYTF.

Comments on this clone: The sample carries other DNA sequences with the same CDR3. CDR3 residues: CASSLQGSGNTIYF. The CDR3 DNA reads as TGTGCCAGCAGCTTACAGGGGTCTGGAAACACCATATATTTT. V and J are TRBV7-9 and TRBJ1-3, with D perhaps matching TRBD1 (6 bases). CDR3 size: 14 residues. The V end lost 2 bases, the J end lost 1 base, and 6 bases lay between the germline ends. Germline CDR1 reads SEHNR; CDR2 reads FQNEAQ (reference sequence).

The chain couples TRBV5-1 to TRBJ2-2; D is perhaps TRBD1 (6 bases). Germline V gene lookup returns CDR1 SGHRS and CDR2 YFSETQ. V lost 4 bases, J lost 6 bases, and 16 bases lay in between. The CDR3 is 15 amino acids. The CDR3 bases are TGCGCCAGCAGCCAATTCCTACAGGGAGCCGGGGAGCTGTTTTTT. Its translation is CASSQFLQGAGELFF. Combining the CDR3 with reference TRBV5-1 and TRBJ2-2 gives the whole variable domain KAGVTQTPRYLIKTRGQQVTLSCSPISGHRSVSWYQQTPGQGLQFLFEYFSETQRNKGNFPGRFSGRQFSNSRSEMNVSTLELGDSALYLCASSQFLQGAGELFFGEGSRLTVL.

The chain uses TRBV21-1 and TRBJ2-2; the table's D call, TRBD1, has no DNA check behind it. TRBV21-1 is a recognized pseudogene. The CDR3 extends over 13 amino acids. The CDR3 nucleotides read TGTGCCAGCAGCAAAACACGAAACGGGGAGCTGTTTTTT. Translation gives CASSKTRNGELFF.

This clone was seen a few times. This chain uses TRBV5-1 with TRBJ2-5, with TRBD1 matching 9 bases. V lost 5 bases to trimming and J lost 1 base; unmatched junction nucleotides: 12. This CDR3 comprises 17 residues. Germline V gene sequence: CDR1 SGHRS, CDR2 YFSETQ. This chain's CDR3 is CASSAWDRENFQETQYF. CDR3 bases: TGCGCCAGCAGTGCCTGGGACAGGGAAAATTTCCAAGAGACCCAGTACTTC.

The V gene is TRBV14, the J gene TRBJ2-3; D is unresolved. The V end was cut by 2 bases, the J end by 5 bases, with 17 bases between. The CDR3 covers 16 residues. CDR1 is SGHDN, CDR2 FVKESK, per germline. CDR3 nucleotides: TGTGCCAGCAGCCAATTGGGCGGAAATGAGAGAGATACGCAGTATTTT. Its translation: CASSQLGGNERDTQYF.

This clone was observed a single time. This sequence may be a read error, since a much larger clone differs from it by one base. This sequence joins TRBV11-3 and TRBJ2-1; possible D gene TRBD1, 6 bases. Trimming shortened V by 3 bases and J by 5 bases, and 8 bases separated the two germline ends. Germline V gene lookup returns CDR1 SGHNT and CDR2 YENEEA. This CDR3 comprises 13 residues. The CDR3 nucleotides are TGTGCCAGCAGCTTGAACAGGGACAATGAGCAGTTCTTC. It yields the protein CASSLNRDNEQFF.

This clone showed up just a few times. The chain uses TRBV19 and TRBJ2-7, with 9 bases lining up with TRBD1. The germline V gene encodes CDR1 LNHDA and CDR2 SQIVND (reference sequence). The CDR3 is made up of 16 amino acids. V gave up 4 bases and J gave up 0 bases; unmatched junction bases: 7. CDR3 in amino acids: CASSRRDRDLSYEQYF. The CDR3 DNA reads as TGTGCCAGTAGTAGGAGGGACAGGGACCTCTCCTACGAGCAGTACTTC.

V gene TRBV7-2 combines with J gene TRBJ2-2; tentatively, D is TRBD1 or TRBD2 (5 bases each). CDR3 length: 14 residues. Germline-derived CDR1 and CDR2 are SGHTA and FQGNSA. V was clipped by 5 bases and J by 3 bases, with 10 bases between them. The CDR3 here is CASSPRGYTGELFF. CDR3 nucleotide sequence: TGTGCCAGCAGCCCCCGGGGCTACACCGGGGAGCTGTTTTTT.

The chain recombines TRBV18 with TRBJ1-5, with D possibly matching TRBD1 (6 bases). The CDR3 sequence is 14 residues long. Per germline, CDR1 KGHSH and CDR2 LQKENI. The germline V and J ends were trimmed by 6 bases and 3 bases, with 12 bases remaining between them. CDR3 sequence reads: CASSRQEVNQPQHF. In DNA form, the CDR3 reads TGTGCCAGCTCTCGACAGGAAGTCAATCAGCCCCAGCATTTT.

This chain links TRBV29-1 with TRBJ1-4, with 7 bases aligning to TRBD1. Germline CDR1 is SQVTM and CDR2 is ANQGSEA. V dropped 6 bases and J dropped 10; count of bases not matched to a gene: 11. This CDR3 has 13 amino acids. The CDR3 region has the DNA TGCAGCGTGATGACGGGGACAGACGGAAAACTGTTTTTT. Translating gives CSVMTGTDGKLFF.

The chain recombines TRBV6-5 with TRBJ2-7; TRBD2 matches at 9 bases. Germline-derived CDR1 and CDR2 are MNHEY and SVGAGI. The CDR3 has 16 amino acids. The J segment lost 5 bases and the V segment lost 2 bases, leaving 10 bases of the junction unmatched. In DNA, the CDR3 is TGTGCCAGCAGTTACACCATAGCGGGAGCTTTGCACGAGCAGTACTTC. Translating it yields CASSYTIAGALHEQYF.